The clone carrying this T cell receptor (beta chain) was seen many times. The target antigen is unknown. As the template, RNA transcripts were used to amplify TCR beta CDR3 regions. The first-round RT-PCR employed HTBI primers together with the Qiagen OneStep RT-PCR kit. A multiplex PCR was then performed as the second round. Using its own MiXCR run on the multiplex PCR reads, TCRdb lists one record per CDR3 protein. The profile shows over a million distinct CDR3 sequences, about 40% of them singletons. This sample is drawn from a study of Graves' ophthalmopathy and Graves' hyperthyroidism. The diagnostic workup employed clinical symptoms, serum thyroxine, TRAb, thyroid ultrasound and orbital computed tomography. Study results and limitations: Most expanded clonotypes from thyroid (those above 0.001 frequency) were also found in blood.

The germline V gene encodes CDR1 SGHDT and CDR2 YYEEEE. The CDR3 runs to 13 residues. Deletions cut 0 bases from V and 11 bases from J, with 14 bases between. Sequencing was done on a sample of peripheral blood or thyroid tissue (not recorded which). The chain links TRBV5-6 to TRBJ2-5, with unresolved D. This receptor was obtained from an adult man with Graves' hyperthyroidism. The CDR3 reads CASSLAGGTQQYF. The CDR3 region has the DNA TGTGCCAGCAGCTTGGCCGGCGGAACCCAACAGTACTTC.